This T cell receptor beta chain was obtained from a study of blood T cell repertoires in COVID-19 (dated by TCRdb to between 2020 and 2021). Some background on the complete study: Samples covering the acute and convalescent phases of COVID-19 were provided by collaborators in the United States, Italy and Spain. Where available, HLA class I and class II types were taken from metadata supplied by the sample provider and were not determined by assay-based typing. The samples were drawn from the first 160 participants of the ongoing ImmuneRACE study and from roughly 1,300 subjects provided by 6 global collaborators. A de-identified subject ID, COVID-19 status, age in years and sex were almost always included in the sample metadata. The repertoires were released in a freely available public database meant as a resource for research on the immune response to SARS-CoV-2. Subjects who had been exposed to COVID-19, were actively infected with it, or had recovered from it provided the deeply sampled blood TCRbeta repertoires that made up the dataset. The prospective study material was composed of cDNA or gDNA derived from T cells, B-cell-depleted T cells, or PBMCs.

With regard to this clone: The target of this receptor is not known. It has no much larger one-base neighbor in the sample; base qualities were not kept.

V is cut by 10 bases and J by 3 bases, and the space between the germline ends is 13 bases. From its cysteine to its phenylalanine, the CDR3 spans 13 amino acids. Only CDR3 DNA remains: 39 bases, in frame from the first base. The immunoSEQ Assay, a bias-controlled multiplex PCR, was used to amplify TCRbeta CDR3 regions from genomic DNA. The authors' analysis ran thus. Nucleated cell counts per sample were estimated from amplification of reference gene primers within the assay. Sequence reads were collapsed and filtered to measure the absolute abundance of every unique TCRbeta CDR3 rearrangement. For each sample, productive Simpson clonality was calculated as the square root of Simpson's diversity index over productive rearrangements. What TCRdb holds here is the immuneACCESS table cut down to in-frame rearrangements. Part of the clones is not present; checked against another copy, under half of the missing clones reflect an unresolved V gene, and the others are unexplained. For V, J and clone size, that table is used; D and trimming come from the DNA. This sample gives roughly 250,000 clones in total; over 80% of them show up just once. Together, the top ten hold around 2.6% of the sample.

What the study reported, not specific to this receptor: The amount of clinical and demographic metadata varied by source and participant and was provided uncurated.

Participants in the prospective study were aged roughly 18 to 89 years, lived in about two dozen United States geographic areas, and enrolled through a virtual design. In the prospective study, cohorts were assigned on the basis of participant-reported clinical history obtained from a screening survey and a study questionnaire. In the prospective study, mobile phlebotomists collected whole blood, serum and a nasopharyngeal or oropharyngeal swab from each participant. Participants in the prospective study had the option to provide additional blood draws and questionnaires over an approximately 2-month period. Blood samples from the prospective study were shipped frozen or at room temperature prior to DNA extraction.

This clonotype originated in a woman aged 30 to 39 with acute COVID-19. The sequenced material came from PBMCs or T cells enriched from blood (not recorded which). This sequence uses TRBV23-1 and TRBJ1-5; TRBD1 might be the D gene, on 6 matching bases. TRBV23-1 counts as an open reading frame of uncertain function. For the CDR3, the sequence is CAKAGQLNQPQHF. In nucleotides, the sequence is TGCGCCAAAGCGGGACAACTCAATCAGCCCCAGCATTTT.